Below, one T cell receptor beta chain is given with its context. Its target is not known. Only in-frame clones appear in the TCRdb table, and some are missing; sequencing was by immunoSEQ multiplex PCR. Here the sample spans about 140,000 clones, 80% to 95% being singletons. This sample stems from a study of T cell responses to AZD1222 COVID-19 vaccine. Notes on the study in general: The donor group comprised mostly white British people and more females; the analysis possibly underestimated clonal diversity. Across spike, vaccine-associated CD4 TCRs were found, dominant at 160-218 and 743-854.

The germline CDR1 and CDR2 sequences are LNHDA and SQIVND (reference sequence). The V gene end was trimmed by 6 bases and the J gene end by 4 bases; junction bases not matched to a gene: 14. CDR3 length: 17 residues. Pooled in the analysis were second doses at about 4 or about 12 weeks. This chain links TRBV19 with TRBJ1-2; TRBD1 matches at 10 bases. Material: peripheral blood, obtained 28 days after the second AZD1222 dose. The TCR was taken from an adult who received the AZD1222 COVID-19 vaccine. The CDR3 sequence is CASRRPKGQGKSYGYTF. DNA for the CDR3: TGTGCCAGTAGACGCCCGAAGGGACAGGGGAAAAGCTATGGCTACACCTTC.